The 20 T cell receptor beta chains reported below all come from one sample, sequenced in a study of blood T cell repertoires in COVID-19 (TCRdb year 2020). Library prep was done by the immunoSEQ multiplex PCR assay. TCRdb obtained this table from immuneACCESS and retained in-frame rearrangements with V and J assigned. These tables miss some clones; where compared with another copy, unresolved V genes account for less than half of the shortfall, and the remainder is unexplained. The sample profile shows approximately 270,000 clones; approximately 90% of them were found once. The ten top clones hold about 4% of the sample. The specimen sequenced was PBMCs or T cells enriched from blood (not recorded which). The source is a young woman with acute COVID-19.

This clone was seen only once. This chain uses TRBV10-3 with TRBJ2-3; 9 nucleotides line up with TRBD2. This CDR3 is built from 14 residues. The ends lost 8 bases at V and 5 bases at J; junction bases unmatched: 8. Germline assignment: CDR1 ENHRY and CDR2 SYGVKD. CDR3 nucleotides: TGTGCCATCGCTGGGCGGGAGGGTGAAGATACGCAGTATTTT. Its translation is CAIAGREGEDTQYF.

This clone was seen a single time. The V call is TRBV14, the J call TRBJ2-3; 8 bases agree with TRBD2. Germline V gives CDR1 SGHDN, CDR2 FVKESK. The CDR3 consists of 17 residues. V dropped 3 bases and J dropped 0; count of bases not matched to a gene: 8. CDR3 bases: TGTGCCAGCAGCCATCAACTAGCGGCCACTAGCACAGATACGCAGTATTTT. Translating it yields CASSHQLAATSTDTQYF.

The chain couples TRBV3-1 (or the pseudogene TRBV3-2) to TRBJ2-3; possibly TRBD1 for D (5 bases). V lost 1 base and J lost 2, with 7 bases in between. This CDR3 is built from 14 residues. CDR1 and CDR2 (germline): LGHDT, YNNKEL (reference sequence). Written as DNA, the CDR3 is TGTGCCAGCAGCCAAGGACAGTTCACAGATACGCAGTATTTT. Amino acid sequence: CASSQGQFTDTQYF.

The chain has TRBV11-2 and TRBJ1-3; TRBD1 matches at 9 bases. Per germline, CDR1 SGHAT and CDR2 FQNNGV. V shed 6 bases and J 4 bases; nucleotides not matched to a gene: 10. This CDR3 has 16 residues. CDR3 region: CASSSHRGTGGNTIYF. The DNA of the CDR3 is TGTGCCAGCAGTTCTCACCGGGGGACAGGGGGAAACACCATATATTTT.

V and J are TRBV7-8 and TRBJ2-3, with unresolved D. Germline V lookup: CDR1 SGHVS, CDR2 FQNEAQ. This CDR3 region has 15 residues. V lost 0 bases and J 5 bases, leaving 12 bases between the germline ends. The CDR3 reads CASSLASGFLDTQYF. CDR3 DNA: TGTGCCAGCAGCTTAGCTTCGGGTTTCTTAGATACGCAGTATTTT.

This chain uses TRBV27 with TRBJ2-7, with 12 bases identical to TRBD1. The germline gives CDR1 MNHEY, CDR2 SMNVEV (reference sequence). Trimming at V came to 4 bases and at J to 4 bases, leaving 2 bases not matched to a gene. This CDR3 spans 14 amino acids. CDR3 DNA: TGTGCCAGCAGTTGGGACAGGGGGCGGTACGAGCAGTACTTC. Its translation: CASSWDRGRYEQYF.

The chain recombines TRBV5-1 with TRBJ2-5; D gene ambiguous. Germline V gives CDR1 SGHRS, CDR2 YFSETQ. Trimming removed 0 bases from V and 4 bases from J, with 7 bases in between. The CDR3 is made up of 13 amino acids. DNA for the CDR3: TGCGCCAGCAGCTTGGGGCGGATAGAGACCCAGTACTTC. It yields the protein CASSLGRIETQYF.

The CDR3 spells CASSLSSLFSNEQFF. The CDR3 DNA reads as TGTGCCAGCAGCTTGTCTAGTCTATTTTCCAATGAGCAGTTCTTC. The chain employs TRBV7-3 and TRBJ2-1; D remains ambiguous. The V end was cut by 3 bases, the J end by 6 bases, with 15 bases between. This CDR3 contains 15 residues. Germline loops: CDR1 SGHTA, CDR2 FQGTGA. The complete variable domain, with remaining parts taken from reference TRBV7-3 and TRBJ2-1, reads GAGVSQTPSNKVTEKGKYVELRCDPISGHTALYWYRQSLGQGPEFLIYFQGTGAADDSGLPNDRFFAVRPEGSVSTLKIQRTERGDSAVYLCASSLSSLFSNEQFFGPGTRLTVL.

This clone is a singleton in its sample. The chain links TRBV7-9 to TRBJ2-2, with no clear D. CDR1 SEHNR and CDR2 FQNEAQ come from the germline V gene (reference sequence). The CDR3 runs 12 residues. The germline V and J ends were trimmed by 8 bases and 6 bases, with 10 bases remaining between them. CDR3 protein: CASLAVPGELFF. CDR3 nucleotide sequence: TGTGCCAGCCTGGCGGTACCCGGGGAGCTGTTTTTT. The full variable domain, with the rest looked up from reference TRBV7-9 and TRBJ2-2, is DTGVSQNPRHKITKRGQNVTFRCDPISEHNRLYWYRQTLGQGPEFLTYFQNEAQLEKSRLLSDRFSAERPKGSFSTLEIQRTEQGDSAMYLCASLAVPGELFFGEGSRLTVL.

CDR3 DNA: TGTGCCAGCAGTTACGGCTCGGGGACACAAGAGACCCAGTACTTC. Translating gives CASSYGSGTQETQYF. This chain joins TRBV6-5 and TRBJ2-5, with D maybe TRBD1 (6 bases). The CDR3 totals 15 residues. Germline V lookup: CDR1 MNHEY, CDR2 SVGAGI. Between the trimmed V and J ends, which lost 2 bases and 2 bases, there was a span of 12 bases.

This chain joins TRBV19 and TRBJ1-1, with D possibly being TRBD1 (6 bases). This CDR3 spans 14 amino acids. The V end lost 3 bases, the J end lost 3 bases, and 11 bases lay between the germline ends. The germline CDR1 and CDR2 sequences are LNHDA and SQIVND (reference sequence). The CDR3 sequence: CASSILTGDTEAFF. The DNA of the CDR3 is TGTGCCAGTAGTATTTTGACAGGAGACACTGAAGCTTTCTTT.

The V and J genes are TRBV4-3 and TRBJ2-7, with 8 bases fitting TRBD1. V gave up 4 bases and J gave up 3 bases; unmatched junction bases: 8. This CDR3 contains 15 residues. Germline V gives CDR1 LGHNA, CDR2 YSLEER. The CDR3 DNA is TGCGCCAGCAGCCCTTTGGGACAGGCGGACTACGAGCAGTACTTC. It is translated as CASSPLGQADYEQYF.

This sequence joins TRBV10-1 and TRBJ1-6, with D possibly TRBD1 on 6 matching bases. Germline values: CDR1 WNHNN, CDR2 SYGVQD (reference sequence). Trimming removed 7 bases at V and 7 bases at J, with 14 bases between. The CDR3 sequence is 14 residues long. The DNA of the CDR3 is TGCGCCAGCACCTCTGACAGGAAGAATTCACCCCTCCACTTT. Its translation: CASTSDRKNSPLHF.

This chain connects TRBV3-1 (or the pseudogene TRBV3-2) to TRBJ2-3, with D unclear. CDR3 length: 14 residues. The germline gives CDR1 LGHDT, CDR2 YNNKEL (reference sequence). V gave up 1 base and J gave up 4 bases, with 9 bases separating them. The CDR3 sequence: CASSQGSGPDTQYF. CDR3 coding DNA: TGTGCCAGCAGCCAAGGCAGTGGCCCAGATACGCAGTATTTT.

The chain has TRBV3-1 (or the pseudogene TRBV3-2) and TRBJ1-3, with D unclear. The CDR3 contains 15 residues. CDR1 and CDR2 (germline): LGHDT, YNNKEL (reference sequence). With 0 bases removed from V and 0 bases from J, the gap between germline ends came to 6 bases. The CDR3 reads CASSQDQNSGNTIYF. The CDR3 DNA sequence: TGTGCCAGCAGCCAAGACCAGAACTCTGGAAACACCATATATTTT.

The chain uses TRBV6-1 and TRBJ2-7; no firm D call. Germline V gene lookup returns CDR1 MNHNS and CDR2 SASEGT. The CDR3 covers 13 residues. V was trimmed by 1 base and J by 2 bases, leaving 6 bases between them. CDR3 nucleotide sequence: TGTGCCAGCAGTGAAGTCCCCGCCTACGAGCAGTACTTC. This gives the protein CASSEVPAYEQYF.

The chain links TRBV7-9 to TRBJ1-5; unclear D gene. Trimming removed 3 bases from V and 7 bases from J, with 10 bases in between. Germline V gene data show CDR1 as SEHNR and CDR2 as FQNEAQ (reference sequence). The CDR3 runs to 13 residues. Written as DNA, the CDR3 is TGTGCCAGCAGCTTTGGTCTCGAGCAGCCCCAGCATTTT. Residues: CASSFGLEQPQHF.

CDR3 DNA: TGTGCCACCAGTGATGCCAAGGGGGTGGTAGTTGGTGAGCAGTTCTTC. Translation: CATSDAKGVVVGEQFF. The V and J genes are TRBV24-1 and TRBJ2-1; TRBD1 might be the D (6 bases). Trimming took 3 bases from V and 9 from J, leaving 20 bases between them. This CDR3 has 16 amino acids. Germline V lookup: CDR1 KGHDR, CDR2 SFDVKD.

This chain connects TRBV24-1 to TRBJ1-2, with D hard to call. V was clipped by 6 bases and J by 0 bases, with 10 bases between them. Germline CDR1 reads KGHDR; CDR2 reads SFDVKD. CDR3 length: 14 amino acids. The CDR3 sequence: CATSKDTSNYGYTF. CDR3 coding DNA: TGTGCCACCAGTAAAGACACCTCTAACTATGGCTACACCTTC.

The genes are TRBV25-1 and TRBJ1-1, with 9 bases fitting TRBD1. Germline V gene data show CDR1 as MGHDK and CDR2 as SYGVNS. The junction had 7 bases not matched to a gene; V was cut back by 6 bases and J by 5 bases. The CDR3 covers 14 residues. CDR3 DNA sequence: TGTGCCAGCAGCGAACAGGGGGCGCGGACTGAAGCTTTCTTT. This encodes CASSEQGARTEAFF. Supplemented by reference TRBV25-1 and TRBJ1-1, the full variable domain reads EADIYQTPRYLVIGTGKKITLECSQTMGHDKMYWYQQDPGMELHLIHYSYGVNSTEKGDLSSESTVSRIRTEHFPLTLESARPSHTSQYLCASSEQGARTEAFFGQGTRLTVV.